Reported below is one T cell receptor beta chain. This sample is part of a study of blood T cells in healthy people across ages. V was clipped by 2 bases and J by 6 bases, with 14 bases between them. The CDR3 totals 15 residues. For the second PCR, which ran for roughly 6 to 12 cycles, a sample-barcoded 5' primer and a J-beta primer mix were used. The template-switch adaptor, which had 12 random nucleotides, put a tag on each cDNA molecule. MiXCR, applied by TCRdb to the 5' RACE reads, yields one record per CDR3 protein. The sample contains fewer than 1,000,000 distinct CDR3 sequences, about half of which appear only once.

Specimen: blood. The clonotype comes from a man older than 75 in good health. The chain has TRBV12-3 or TRBV12-4 and TRBJ2-1; D is unresolved. CDR3 in DNA: TGTGCCAGCAGTTTAAGTGGAAATCCGATCAATGAGCAGTTCTTC. This gives the protein CASSLSGNPINEQFF.